This T cell receptor beta chain is from a study of cytomegalovirus exposure and HLA in healthy donors. Study context: Out of 398 genotyped donors, roughly 80% belonged to the Caucasian-associated ancestry cluster.

PCR employed 60 Vbeta and 13 Jbeta primers. Generated by immunoSEQ multiplex PCR, the TCRdb table keeps only in-frame clones and is missing some. The sample records over 80,000 clones, 82% being singletons. Trimming shortened V by 2 bases and J by 2 bases, and 7 bases separated the two germline ends. Germline CDR1 reads MNHEY; CDR2 reads SVGAGI. This CDR3 has 13 residues. A remark on this clone: Its antigen remains unknown.

Notes on the study in general: A previous analysis found most TCR beta V segments productive roughly 90% or roughly 30% of the time. Confirmation was obtained in vitro that a few CMV-associated chains are specific for CMV antigens.

The receptor was isolated from a man aged 25-45 years in good health and CMV-seropositive. The sequenced sample consisted of PBMCs. The chain couples TRBV6-5 to TRBJ2-7, with a weak D call TRBD2 (5 bases). The CDR3 DNA reads TGTGCCAGCAGTTACGAGGGAACCTACGAGCAGTACTTC. Translating it yields CASSYEGTYEQYF.